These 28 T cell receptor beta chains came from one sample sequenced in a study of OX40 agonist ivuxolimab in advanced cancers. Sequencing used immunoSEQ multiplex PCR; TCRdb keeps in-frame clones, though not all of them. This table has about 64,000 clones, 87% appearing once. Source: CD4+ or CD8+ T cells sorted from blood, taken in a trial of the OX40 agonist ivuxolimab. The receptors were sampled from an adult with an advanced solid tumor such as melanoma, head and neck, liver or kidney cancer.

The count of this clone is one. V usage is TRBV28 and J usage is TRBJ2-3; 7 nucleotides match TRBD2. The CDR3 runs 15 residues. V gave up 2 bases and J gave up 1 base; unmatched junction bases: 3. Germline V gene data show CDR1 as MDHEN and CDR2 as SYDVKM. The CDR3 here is CASSLIAGGTDTQYF. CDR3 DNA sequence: TGTGCCAGCAGTTTAATAGCGGGCGGCACAGATACGCAGTATTTT.

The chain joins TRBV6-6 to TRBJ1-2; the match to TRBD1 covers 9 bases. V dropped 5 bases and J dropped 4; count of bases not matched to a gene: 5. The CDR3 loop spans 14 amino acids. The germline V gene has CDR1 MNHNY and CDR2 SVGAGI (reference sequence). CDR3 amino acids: CASSRDRVSYGYTF. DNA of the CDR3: TGTGCCAGCAGTCGGGACAGGGTGAGCTATGGCTACACCTTC.

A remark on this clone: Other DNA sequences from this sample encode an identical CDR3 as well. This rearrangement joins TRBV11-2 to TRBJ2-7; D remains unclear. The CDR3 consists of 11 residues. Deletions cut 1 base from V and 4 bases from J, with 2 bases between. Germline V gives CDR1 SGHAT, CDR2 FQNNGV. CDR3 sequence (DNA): TGTGCCAGCAGCTTAGTTTACGAGCAGTACTTC. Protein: CASSLVYEQYF.

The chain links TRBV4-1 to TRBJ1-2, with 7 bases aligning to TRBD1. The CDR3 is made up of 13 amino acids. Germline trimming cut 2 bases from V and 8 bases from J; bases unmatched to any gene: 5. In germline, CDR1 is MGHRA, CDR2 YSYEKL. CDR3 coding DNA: TGCGCCAGCAGCCAACAACAGGGGTTGGGCTACACCTTC. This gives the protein CASSQQQGLGYTF.

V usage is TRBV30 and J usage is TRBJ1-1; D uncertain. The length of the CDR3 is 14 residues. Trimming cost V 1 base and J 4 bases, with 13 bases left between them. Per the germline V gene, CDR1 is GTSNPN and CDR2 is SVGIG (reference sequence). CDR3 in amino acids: CAWSDLTGGTEAFF. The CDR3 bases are TGTGCCTGGAGTGATCTAACGGGAGGCACTGAAGCTTTCTTT. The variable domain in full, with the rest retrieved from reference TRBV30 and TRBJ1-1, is SQTIHQWPATLVQPVGSPLSLECTVEGTSNPNLYWYRQAAGRGLQLLFYSVGIGQISSEVPQNLSASRPQDRQFILSSKKLLLSDSGFYLCAWSDLTGGTEAFFGQGTRLTVV.

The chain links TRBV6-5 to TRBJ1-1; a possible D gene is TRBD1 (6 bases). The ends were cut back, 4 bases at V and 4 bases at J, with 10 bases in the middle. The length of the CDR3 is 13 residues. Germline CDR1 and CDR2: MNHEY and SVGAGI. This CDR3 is CASSSQGTTEAFF. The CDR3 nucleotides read TGTGCCAGCAGTTCACAGGGTACCACTGAAGCTTTCTTT.

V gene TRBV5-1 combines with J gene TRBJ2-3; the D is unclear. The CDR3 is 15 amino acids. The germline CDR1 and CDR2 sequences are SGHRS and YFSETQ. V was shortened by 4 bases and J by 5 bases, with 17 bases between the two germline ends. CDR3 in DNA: TGCGCCAGCAGCCTGGCGGCCCTGGTGGTAGATACGCAGTATTTT. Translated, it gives CASSLAALVVDTQYF.

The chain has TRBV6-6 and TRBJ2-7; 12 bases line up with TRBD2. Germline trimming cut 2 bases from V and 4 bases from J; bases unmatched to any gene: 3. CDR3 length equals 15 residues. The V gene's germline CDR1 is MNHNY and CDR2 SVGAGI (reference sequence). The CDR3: CASSYPTSGSYEQYF. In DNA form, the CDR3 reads TGTGCCAGCAGTTACCCGACTAGCGGGAGTTACGAGCAGTACTTC.

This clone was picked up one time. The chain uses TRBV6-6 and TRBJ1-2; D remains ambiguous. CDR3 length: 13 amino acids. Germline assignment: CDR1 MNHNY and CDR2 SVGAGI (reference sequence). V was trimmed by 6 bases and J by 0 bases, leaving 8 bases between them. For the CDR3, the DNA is TGTGCCAGCAGGATGGACGCTAACTATGGCTACACCTTC. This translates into CASRMDANYGYTF.

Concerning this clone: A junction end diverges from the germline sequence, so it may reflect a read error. CDR3 nucleotide sequence: TGCGCCAGCAGAGAGTGCCCCGTTCCGGGAGGGGAGCAGTACTTC. Translated, it gives CASRECPVPGGEQYF. V gene TRBV10-1 combines with J gene TRBJ2-7; TRBD2 matches at 8 bases. The CDR3 contains 15 residues. Germline lookup yields CDR1 WNHNN and CDR2 SYGVQD (reference sequence).

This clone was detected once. The CDR3 DNA is TGTGCCAGCAGACCACAGGGTGATCAGCCCCAGCATTTT. It yields the protein CASRPQGDQPQHF. This chain connects TRBV6-5 to TRBJ1-5; D might be TRBD1 (6 bases). Germline CDR1 is MNHEY and CDR2 is SVGAGI. The CDR3 runs 13 residues. V was clipped by 6 bases and J by 5 bases, with 11 bases between them.

The CDR3 sequence is CARGSLSGELFF. The CDR3 DNA sequence: TGTGCCCGCGGGAGTCTTTCCGGGGAGCTGTTTTTT. The chain links TRBV7-2 to TRBJ2-2; 7 bases agree with TRBD2. Germline trimming cut 11 bases from V and 6 bases from J; bases unmatched to any gene: 6. The CDR3 extends over 12 amino acids. Germline lookup yields CDR1 SGHTA and CDR2 FQGNSA.

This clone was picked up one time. CDR3 residues: CASSGGSSYNEQFF. CDR3 coding DNA: TGTGCCAGCAGTGGCGGGAGCTCCTACAATGAGCAGTTCTTC. The chain couples TRBV6-4 to TRBJ2-1; 7 bases agree with TRBD2. V lost 4 bases to trimming and J lost 0 bases; unmatched junction nucleotides: 0. The CDR3 spans 14 residues. Per the germline V gene, CDR1 is MRHNA and CDR2 is SNTAGT.

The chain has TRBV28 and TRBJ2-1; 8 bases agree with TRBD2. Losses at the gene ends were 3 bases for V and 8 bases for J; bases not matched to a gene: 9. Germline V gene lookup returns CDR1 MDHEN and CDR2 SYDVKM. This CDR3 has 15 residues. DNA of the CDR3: TGTGCCAGCAGTTTGTCGACTCGGGGGGGTGATGAGCAGTTCTTC. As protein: CASSLSTRGGDEQFF.

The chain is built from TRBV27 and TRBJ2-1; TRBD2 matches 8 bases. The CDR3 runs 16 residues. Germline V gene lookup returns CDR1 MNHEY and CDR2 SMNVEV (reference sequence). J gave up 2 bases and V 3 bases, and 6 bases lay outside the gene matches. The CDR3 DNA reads TGTGCCAGCAGTTTCATGGCTAGCGGGCCCTACAATGAGCAGTTCTTC. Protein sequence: CASSFMASGPYNEQFF.

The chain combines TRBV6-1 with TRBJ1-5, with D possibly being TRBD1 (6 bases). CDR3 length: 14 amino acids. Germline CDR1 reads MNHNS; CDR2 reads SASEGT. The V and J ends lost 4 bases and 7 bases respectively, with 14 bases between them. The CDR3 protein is CASSGSTGRQPQHF. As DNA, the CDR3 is TGTGCCAGCAGTGGTTCTACAGGGAGACAGCCCCAGCATTTT.

For the CDR3, the DNA is TGTGCCAGCATCTCCACGGGAGTCCGCGAGCAGTACTTC. Its protein product is CASISTGVREQYF. The V gene is TRBV28, the J gene TRBJ2-7; perhaps TRBD2 as D (6 bases). V was pared by 7 bases and J by 6 bases, with 16 bases between. CDR3 length equals 13 residues. The V gene's germline CDR1 is MDHEN and CDR2 SYDVKM.

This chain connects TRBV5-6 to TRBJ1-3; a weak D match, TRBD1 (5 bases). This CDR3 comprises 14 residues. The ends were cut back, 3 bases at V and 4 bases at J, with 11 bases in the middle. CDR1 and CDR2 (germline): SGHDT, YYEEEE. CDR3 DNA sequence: TGTGCCAGCAGCTGGGGGTTTACCGGAAACACCATATATTTT. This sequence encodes CASSWGFTGNTIYF.

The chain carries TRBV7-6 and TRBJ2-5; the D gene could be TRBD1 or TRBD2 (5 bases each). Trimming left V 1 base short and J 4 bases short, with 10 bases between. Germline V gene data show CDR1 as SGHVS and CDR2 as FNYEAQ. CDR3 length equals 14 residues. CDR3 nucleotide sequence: TGTGCCAGCAGCTTAGTTGGGGGAATAGAGACCCAGTACTTC. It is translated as CASSLVGGIETQYF. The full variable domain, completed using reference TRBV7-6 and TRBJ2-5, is GAGVSQSPRYKVTKRGQDVALRCDPISGHVSLYWYRQALGQGPEFLTYFNYEAQQDKSGLPNDRFSAERPEGSISTLTIQRTEQRDSAMYRCASSLVGGIETQYFGPGTRLLVL.

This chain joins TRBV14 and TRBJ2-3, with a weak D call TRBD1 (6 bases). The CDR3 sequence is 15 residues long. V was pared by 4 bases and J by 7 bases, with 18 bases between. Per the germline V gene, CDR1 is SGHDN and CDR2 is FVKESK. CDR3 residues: CASSPPGVRWNTQYF. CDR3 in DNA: TGTGCCAGCAGCCCCCCAGGGGTCAGGTGGAATACGCAGTATTTT.

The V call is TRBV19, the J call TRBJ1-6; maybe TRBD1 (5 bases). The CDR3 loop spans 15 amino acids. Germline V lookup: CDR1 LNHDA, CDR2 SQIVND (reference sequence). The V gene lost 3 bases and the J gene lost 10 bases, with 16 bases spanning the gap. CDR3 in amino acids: CASSMKGGDRSPLHF. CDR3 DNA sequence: TGTGCCAGTAGTATGAAAGGAGGGGACCGATCACCCCTCCACTTT.

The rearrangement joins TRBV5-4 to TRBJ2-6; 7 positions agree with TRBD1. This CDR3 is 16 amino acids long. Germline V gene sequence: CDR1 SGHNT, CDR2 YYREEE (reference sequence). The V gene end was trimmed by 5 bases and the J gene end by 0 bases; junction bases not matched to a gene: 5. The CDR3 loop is CASRKPGGSGANVLTF. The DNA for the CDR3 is TGTGCCAGCAGGAAACCAGGGGGCTCTGGGGCCAACGTCCTGACTTTC.

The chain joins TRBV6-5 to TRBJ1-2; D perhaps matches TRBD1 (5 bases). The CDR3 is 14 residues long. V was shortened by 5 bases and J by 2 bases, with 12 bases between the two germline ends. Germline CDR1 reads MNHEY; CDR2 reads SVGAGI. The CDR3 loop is CASSKDTLNYGYTF. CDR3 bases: TGTGCCAGCAGTAAGGACACGCTAAACTATGGCTACACCTTC.

The CDR3 region is CASSFGRFGNTEAFF. CDR3 nucleotide sequence: TGTGCCAGCAGTTTCGGACGGTTCGGGAACACTGAAGCTTTCTTT. The chain is built from TRBV5-4 and TRBJ1-1; D remains unclear. The length of the CDR3 is 15 residues. Trimming took 5 bases from V and 1 from J, leaving 15 bases between them. Germline V gene data show CDR1 as SGHNT and CDR2 as YYREEE (reference sequence).

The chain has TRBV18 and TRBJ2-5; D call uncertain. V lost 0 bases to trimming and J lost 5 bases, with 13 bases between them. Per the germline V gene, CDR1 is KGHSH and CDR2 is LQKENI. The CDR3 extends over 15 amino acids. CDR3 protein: CASSPPQTRGETQYF. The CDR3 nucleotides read TGTGCCAGCTCACCACCGCAAACGCGTGGGGAGACCCAGTACTTC.

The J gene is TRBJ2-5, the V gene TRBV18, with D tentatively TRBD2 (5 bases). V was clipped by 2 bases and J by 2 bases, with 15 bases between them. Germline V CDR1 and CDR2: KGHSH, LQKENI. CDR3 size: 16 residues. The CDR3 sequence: CASSPSVTGIQETQYF. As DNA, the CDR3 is TGTGCCAGCTCACCATCCGTTACGGGGATACAAGAGACCCAGTACTTC.

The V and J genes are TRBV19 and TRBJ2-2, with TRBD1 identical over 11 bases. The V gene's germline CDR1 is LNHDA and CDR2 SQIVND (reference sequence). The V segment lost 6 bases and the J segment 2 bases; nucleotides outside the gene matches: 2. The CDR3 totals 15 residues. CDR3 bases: TGTGCCAGTAGAAGGACAGGGGGCAACACCGGGGAGCTGTTTTTT. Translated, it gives CASRRTGGNTGELFF.

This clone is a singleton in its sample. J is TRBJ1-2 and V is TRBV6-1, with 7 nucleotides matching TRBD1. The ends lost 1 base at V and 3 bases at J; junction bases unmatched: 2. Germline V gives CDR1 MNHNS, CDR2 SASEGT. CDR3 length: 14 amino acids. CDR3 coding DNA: TGTGCCAGCAGTGAAGGCAGGGGGTACTATGGCTACACCTTC. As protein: CASSEGRGYYGYTF.